This entry features one T cell receptor (beta chain) sequence. Its antigen specificity is not known. Qualities for individual bases were not recorded, and no much larger clone is one base off. Patients with a history of autoimmune disease or receiving systemic immunosuppression were excluded from the trial. Peripheral blood for TCR sequencing was collected from all dose cohorts at baseline, on cycle 4 day 1, and on cycle 7 day 1. The samples were drawn from a first-in-human, open-label, multicenter phase I dose-escalation trial of ivuxolimab. Adults with locally advanced or metastatic melanoma, renal cell carcinoma, hepatocellular carcinoma or head and neck squamous cell carcinoma were enrolled in the trial. Before TCR sequencing, CD4+ T cells and CD8+ T cells were sorted from peripheral blood as separate populations. The sample belongs to a study of OX40 agonist ivuxolimab in advanced cancers. Context from the whole study: Ivuxolimab was an agonistic, fully human IgG2 monoclonal antibody directed against OX40 (CD134), a costimulatory receptor. Intravenous ivuxolimab was administered to patients every 2 weeks at six dose levels: 0.01, 0.1, 0.3, 1.5, 3 and 10 mg/kg. Patients were allowed to have had prior anti-PD-1, anti-PD-L1 or anti-CTLA-4 therapy, and approximately 40% of the dose-escalation patients had previously received checkpoint inhibitors. In the dose-escalation cohort, 75% to 85% of patients were male, and the mean age was 60 years with a range of roughly 20 to 80. Of the roughly 52 dose-escalation patients, hepatocellular carcinoma was present in around 20, melanoma in around 15, renal cell carcinoma in 9 and head and neck cancer in 9. The monotherapy dose-escalation portion (N of about 47 patients) of the phase I ivuxolimab trial is reported in the paper. Partial responses occurred in three dose-escalation patients, of whom one had hepatocellular carcinoma and two had cutaneous melanoma. The point of sequencing TCRbeta in the periphery was to test whether ivuxolimab changed TCR sequence diversity and drove clonal T-cell expansion. General conclusions and limits of the study: The antigen specificity of the clonally expanded peripheral T cells was not determined. At doses from 0.1 to 3.0 mg/kg, clonal expansion was seen in both CD4+ and CD8+ blood T cells between baseline and week 6. In partial responders in the 0.1-3.0 mg/kg groups, normalized peripheral clonal expansion was found to be among the lowest, especially among CD8+ T cells. On average, CD8+ T cells showed more expanded clones than CD4+ T cells after ivuxolimab. Low levels of normalized T-cell clonal expansion were also seen in some patients who did not respond.

The germline V gene provides CDR1 MNHEY and CDR2 SVGAGI. The CDR3 covers 13 residues, taking in both the cysteine and the phenylalanine. The entry retains the CDR3 DNA only, 39 bases that are in frame from base 1. The trim is 10 bases for V and 4 bases for J, with a gap of 17 bases between the germline ends. For sequencing of the TCRbeta CDR3 region, genomic DNA was extracted from the sorted cells. The immunoSEQ Assay was used to sequence the TCRbeta CDR3 regions. TCRdb mirrors the immuneACCESS table, restricted to in-frame sequences. Some clones are absent from its copies; in checked studies, under half trace to an unresolved V gene, and the reason for the others is unknown. In all, the sample holds roughly 87,000 clones, and about 90% of those were seen once. Of the sample, more than 7% is held by the ten largest clones.

This receptor chain uses TRBV6-5 and TRBJ2-7; TRBD2 might be the D gene, on 7 matching bases. This specimen was CD4+ or CD8+ T cells sorted from blood, taken in a trial of the OX40 agonist ivuxolimab. The clonotype was recovered from an adult with an advanced solid tumor such as melanoma, head and neck, liver or kidney cancer. The CDR3: CATAFAGAYEQYF. The DNA is as follows: TGTGCCACCGCTTTCGCGGGGGCATACGAGCAGTACTTC.